This TCR beta chain was sequenced during a study of PD-L1 blockade in urothelial cancer. About the research overall: In the mid-2010s, patients got going on atezolizumab, taking 1,200 mg intravenously every 3 weeks. Investigators checked blood 3 weeks (second dose) and 6 weeks after treatment start. Study results and limitations: Lower pretreatment blood TCR clonality, under the median, predicted better survival, researchers reported.

Sequencing was performed with immunoSEQ multiplex PCR; in TCRdb, only in-frame clones are kept and a portion is missing. The repertoire has about 45,000 clones, roughly four fifths of them found once; the top ten carry about 12%. Stated time point: peripheral blood 6 weeks after treatment start. The study enrolled patients with locally advanced or metastatic urothelial carcinoma. Trimming pared 4 bases from V and 4 bases from J, leaving 13 bases between. There are 14 residues in the CDR3. Germline V lookup: CDR1 SGDLS, CDR2 YYNGEE. Comment on this clone: Its specificity is not known.

The V and J genes are TRBV9 and TRBJ2-3; a weak D match, TRBD2 (7 bases). This sequence originates from a man aged 60 to 69 with urothelial cancer. Here the sequenced sample was PBMCs, taken around atezolizumab (anti-PD-L1) treatment. Here the CDR3 reads CASSPRGGPDTQYF. The CDR3, as DNA: TGTGCCAGCAGCCCAAGGGGGGGACCAGATACGCAGTATTTT.